These 19 T cell receptor beta chains were sequenced from one sample in a study of CD8+CD57+ T cells in acquired aplastic anemia. The template for TCR beta VDJ and CDR3 sequence profiling was genomic DNA. TCRdb re-called the reads through MiXCR, storing one row per CDR3 protein. Of tens of thousands of distinct CDR3 sequences listed, under 50% are singletons. Material: sorted CD4+, CD8+, or CD8+CD57+ T cells (not recorded which) from PBMCs. Receptors were obtained from a human donor in good health, serving as a control.

This rearrangement joins TRBV15 to TRBJ1-5; D ambiguous. The germline V gene encodes CDR1 LNHNV and CDR2 YYDKDF (reference sequence). Deletions cut 6 bases from V and 3 bases from J, with 12 bases between. The CDR3 spans 14 residues. This CDR3 is CATSDFGVNQPQHF. The CDR3 DNA follows: TGTGCCACCAGTGATTTTGGGGTCAATCAGCCCCAGCATTTT.

The CDR3 DNA sequence: TGTGCCAGCAGCTTCCGGGACAGGGGGTATTCACCCCTCCACTTT. Translation gives CASSFRDRGYSPLHF. The V and J genes are TRBV7-8 and TRBJ1-6, with 11 bases that match TRBD1. CDR1 and CDR2 (germline): SGHVS, FQNEAQ. This CDR3 region has 15 residues. The J segment lost 8 bases and the V segment lost 3 bases, leaving 3 bases of the junction unmatched.

The chain joins TRBV27 to TRBJ1-1, with D possibly being TRBD1 (6 bases). The CDR3 runs to 10 residues. Germline V gene lookup returns CDR1 MNHEY and CDR2 SMNVEV (reference sequence). The germline V and J ends were trimmed by 9 bases and 8 bases, with 10 bases remaining between them. The DNA of the CDR3 is TGTGCCAGTCGGGGGACAGAAGCTTTCTTT. Its translation is CASRGTEAFF.

V and J are TRBV9 and TRBJ2-2, with D tentatively TRBD1 or TRBD2 (6 bases each). The CDR3 has 15 amino acids. Trimming cost V 1 base and J 1 base, with 8 bases left between them. Per germline, CDR1 SGDLS and CDR2 YYNGEE. CDR3: CASSVRGQNTGELFF. DNA for the CDR3: TGTGCCAGCAGCGTACGGGGGCAGAACACCGGGGAGCTGTTTTTT.

This clonotype was observed at least ten times. The chain recombines TRBV29-1 with TRBJ2-7; the match to TRBD2 covers 7 bases. CDR3 length: 13 residues. The junction had 7 bases not matched to a gene; V was cut back by 5 bases and J by 3 bases. Germline CDR1 is SQVTM and CDR2 is ANQGSEA. CDR3 amino acids: CSVRTGGFYEQYF. In DNA, the CDR3 is TGCAGCGTTCGGACCGGGGGGTTCTACGAGCAGTACTTC.

This clonotype was seen at least ten times. The chain carries TRBV7-6 and TRBJ2-5; no clear D. The CDR3 sequence is 12 residues long. The germline V and J ends were trimmed by 4 bases and 2 bases, with 5 bases remaining between them. The germline V gene encodes CDR1 SGHVS and CDR2 FNYEAQ. The CDR3 nucleotides are TGTGCCAGCAGCTCCGATCAAGAGACCCAGTACTTC. Residues: CASSSDQETQYF.

The table lists this clonotype with many counts. This rearrangement joins TRBV14 to TRBJ2-7, with TRBD1 matching 7 bases. V trimming: 6 bases; J trimming: 2 bases; junction bases outside the gene matches: 19. Germline V gene lookup returns CDR1 SGHDN and CDR2 FVKESK. This CDR3 is 18 amino acids long. In nucleotides, the CDR3 is TGTGCCAGCAGAGAAAACCGAGCGACCCGGGACAGAACCTACGAGCAGTACTTC. Amino acids: CASRENRATRDRTYEQYF.

The chain uses TRBV10-2 and TRBJ1-2, with D perhaps matching TRBD1 (5 bases). This CDR3 spans 16 amino acids. The germline V and J ends were trimmed by 3 bases and 0 bases, with 14 bases remaining between them. CDR1 is WSHSY and CDR2 is SAAADI in the germline V gene. CDR3: CASSDWGKLANYGYTF. CDR3 nucleotides: TGCGCCAGCAGTGATTGGGGGAAGTTAGCTAACTATGGCTACACCTTC.

This clonotype was seen a few times. The gene calls are TRBV5-1 and TRBJ2-3; 9 bases agree with TRBD2. The germline gives CDR1 SGHRS, CDR2 YFSETQ. V lost 2 bases, J lost 2 bases, and 6 bases stayed unmatched. This CDR3 region has 16 residues. This CDR3 reads CASSLKAGGLTDTQYF. The CDR3 coding sequence is TGCGCCAGCAGCTTAAAAGCGGGGGGACTCACAGATACGCAGTATTTT.

This clonotype was recorded at least ten times. J is TRBJ2-1 and V is TRBV9; a possible D gene is TRBD2 (6 bases). The germline CDR1 and CDR2 sequences are SGDLS and YYNGEE. Trimming removed 3 bases at V and 0 bases at J, with 16 bases between. CDR3 length: 17 amino acids. The CDR3 nucleotides are TGTGCCAGCAGCGGTTGGACCGGGGGAAGCTCCTACAATGAGCAGTTCTTC. This translates into CASSGWTGGSSYNEQFF.

The rearrangement joins TRBV25-1 to TRBJ2-7, with a tentative D call TRBD2 (5 bases). Germline-derived CDR1 and CDR2 are MGHDK and SYGVNS. CDR3 length: 12 residues. V was pared by 7 bases and J by 1 base, with 8 bases between. The CDR3 nucleotides are TGTGCCAGCAAGTCGGGATCCTACGAGCAGTACTTC. Translating gives CASKSGSYEQYF.

This rearrangement joins TRBV2 to TRBJ1-1, with 9 bases matching TRBD1. With 4 bases clipped from V and 0 bases from J, the junction kept 18 bases outside the gene matches. The CDR3 consists of 20 residues. Germline CDR1 is SNHLY and CDR2 is FYNNEI. The CDR3 DNA reads as TGTGCCAGCAGTGCAACCTGGGACAGGGCTAGAGAGGGTGTGAACACTGAAGCTTTCTTT. Its translation is CASSATWDRAREGVNTEAFF.

The chain recombines TRBV29-1 with TRBJ1-2; 11 bases line up with TRBD1. The junction had 2 bases not matched to a gene; V was cut back by 3 bases and J by 2 bases. Germline V gene data show CDR1 as SQVTM and CDR2 as ANQGSEA. This CDR3 region has 14 residues. This CDR3 reads CSVERTGGNYGYTF. For the CDR3, the DNA is TGCAGCGTTGAGAGGACAGGGGGCAACTATGGCTACACCTTC.

The chain employs TRBV25-1 and TRBJ2-5; tentatively, D is TRBD2 (5 bases). Trimming took 1 base from V and 0 from J, leaving 6 bases between them. The CDR3 is 14 residues long. Germline CDR1 is MGHDK and CDR2 is SYGVNS. CDR3 amino acids: CASSELRDQETQYF. The CDR3 nucleotides are TGTGCCAGCAGTGAATTGCGGGACCAAGAGACCCAGTACTTC.

This clonotype occurred a few times. This chain connects TRBV30 to TRBJ2-1; 9 bases map to TRBD2. CDR1 is GTSNPN, CDR2 SVGIG, per germline (reference sequence). The trim removed 0 bases at V and 15 bases at J, leaving 6 bases unmatched. The CDR3 has 12 residues. This CDR3 is CAWSVGTSKLFF. CDR3 DNA: TGTGCCTGGAGTGTTGGGACTAGCAAGCTGTTCTTC. The variable domain in full, with the rest retrieved from reference TRBV30 and TRBJ2-1, is SQTIHQWPATLVQPVGSPLSLECTVEGTSNPNLYWYRQAAGRGLQLLFYSVGIGQISSEVPQNLSASRPQDRQFILSSKKLLLSDSGFYLCAWSVGTSKLFFGPGTRLTVL.

This clonotype came up a few times. This sequence joins TRBV27 and TRBJ1-2; 9 positions agree with TRBD1. The CDR3 runs 16 residues. In germline, CDR1 is MNHEY, CDR2 SMNVEV (reference sequence). The ends lost 2 bases at V and 3 bases at J; junction bases unmatched: 7. In DNA, the CDR3 is TGTGCCAGCAGTTTAACACGGACAGGGGCGGACTATGGCTACACCTTC. Translated, it gives CASSLTRTGADYGYTF.

The CDR3 is CASSRPRTGGLETQYF. For the CDR3, the DNA is TGTGCCAGCAGCCGGCCCCGGACAGGGGGCTTGGAGACCCAGTACTTC. The J gene is TRBJ2-5, the V gene TRBV7-3; 11 bases map to TRBD1. The CDR3 has 16 residues. The germline V gene encodes CDR1 SGHTA and CDR2 FQGTGA. V lost 5 bases to trimming and J lost 5 bases; unmatched junction nucleotides: 10.

This chain links TRBV11-2 with TRBJ2-1, with 8 bases lining up with TRBD2. Per the germline V gene, CDR1 is SGHAT and CDR2 is FQNNGV. This CDR3 has 15 amino acids. After removal of 1 base from V and 5 bases from J, the junction contained 4 bases not matched to a gene. The CDR3 coding sequence is TGTGCCAGCAGCTTAGTACTAGCGGAGAACAATGAGCAGTTCTTC. Translation: CASSLVLAENNEQFF.

The table lists this clonotype with a few counts. This sequence joins TRBV25-1 and TRBJ2-3; the match to TRBD2 covers 8 bases. This CDR3 has 17 amino acids. Germline V gene lookup returns CDR1 MGHDK and CDR2 SYGVNS. V lost 4 bases to trimming and J lost 1 base; unmatched junction nucleotides: 10. The CDR3 bases are TGTGCCAGCAGTGCCCTAGCGGGTGCCTTAGGCACAGATACGCAGTATTTT. This encodes CASSALAGALGTDTQYF.